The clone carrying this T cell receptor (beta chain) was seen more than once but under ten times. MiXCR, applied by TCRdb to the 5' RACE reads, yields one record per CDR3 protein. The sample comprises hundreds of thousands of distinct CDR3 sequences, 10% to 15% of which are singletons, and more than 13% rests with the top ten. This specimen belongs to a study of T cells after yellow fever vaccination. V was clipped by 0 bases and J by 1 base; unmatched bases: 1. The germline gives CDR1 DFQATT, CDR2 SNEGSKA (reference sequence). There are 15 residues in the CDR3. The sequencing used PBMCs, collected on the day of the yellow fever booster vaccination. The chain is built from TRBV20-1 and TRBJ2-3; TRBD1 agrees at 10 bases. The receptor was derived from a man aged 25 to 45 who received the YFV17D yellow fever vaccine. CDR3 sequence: CSARDGTGGTDTQYF. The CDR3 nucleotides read TGCAGTGCTAGAGATGGGACAGGGGGCACAGATACGCAGTATTTT.